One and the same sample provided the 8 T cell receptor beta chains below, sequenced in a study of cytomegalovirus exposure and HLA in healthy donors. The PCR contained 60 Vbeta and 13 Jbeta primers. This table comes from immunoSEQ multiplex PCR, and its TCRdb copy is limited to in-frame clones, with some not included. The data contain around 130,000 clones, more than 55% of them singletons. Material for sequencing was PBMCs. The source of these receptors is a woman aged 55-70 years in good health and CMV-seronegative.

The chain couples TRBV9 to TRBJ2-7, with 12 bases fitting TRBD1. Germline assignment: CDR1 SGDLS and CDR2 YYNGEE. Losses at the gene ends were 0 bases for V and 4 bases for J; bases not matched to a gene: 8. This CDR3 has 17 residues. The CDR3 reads CASSVAPGTGGGYEQYF. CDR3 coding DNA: TGTGCCAGCAGCGTAGCCCCCGGGACAGGGGGCGGGTACGAGCAGTACTTC.

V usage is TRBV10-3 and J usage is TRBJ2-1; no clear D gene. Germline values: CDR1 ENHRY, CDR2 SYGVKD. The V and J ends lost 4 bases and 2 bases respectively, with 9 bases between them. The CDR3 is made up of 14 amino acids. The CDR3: CAISVGTAYNEQFF. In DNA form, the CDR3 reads TGTGCCATCAGTGTTGGCACAGCCTACAATGAGCAGTTCTTC.

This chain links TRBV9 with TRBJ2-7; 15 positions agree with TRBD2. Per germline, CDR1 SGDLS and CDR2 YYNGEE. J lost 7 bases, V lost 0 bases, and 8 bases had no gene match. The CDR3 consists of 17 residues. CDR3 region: CASSVGIRTSGGDEQYF. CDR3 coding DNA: TGTGCCAGCAGCGTAGGGATCCGGACTAGCGGGGGGGATGAGCAGTACTTC.

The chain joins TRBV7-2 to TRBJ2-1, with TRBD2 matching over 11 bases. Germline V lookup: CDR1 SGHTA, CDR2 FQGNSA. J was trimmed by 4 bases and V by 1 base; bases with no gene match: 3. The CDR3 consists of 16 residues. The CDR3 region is CASSLVRTSGYNEQFF. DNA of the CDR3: TGTGCCAGCAGCTTAGTCAGGACTAGCGGGTACAATGAGCAGTTCTTC.

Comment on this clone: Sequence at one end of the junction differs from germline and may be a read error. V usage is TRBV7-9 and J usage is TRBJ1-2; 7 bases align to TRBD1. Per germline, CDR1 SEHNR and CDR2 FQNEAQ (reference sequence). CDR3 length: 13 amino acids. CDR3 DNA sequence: TGTTCCAGCAGCTTAGAAGGGGGCAATGGCTACACCTTC. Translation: CSSSLEGGNGYTF.

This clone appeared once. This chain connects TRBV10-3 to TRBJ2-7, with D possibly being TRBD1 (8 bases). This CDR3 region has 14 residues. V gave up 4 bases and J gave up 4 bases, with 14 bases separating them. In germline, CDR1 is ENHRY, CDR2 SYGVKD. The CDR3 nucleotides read TGTGCCATCAGTGTACAGGGGGGGGAGTACGAGCAGTACTTC. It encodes CAISVQGGEYEQYF.

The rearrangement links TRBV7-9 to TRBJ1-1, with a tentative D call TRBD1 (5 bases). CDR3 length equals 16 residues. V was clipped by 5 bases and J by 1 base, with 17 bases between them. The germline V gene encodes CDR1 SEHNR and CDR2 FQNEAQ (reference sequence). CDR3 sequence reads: CASSNQSWGGNTEAFF. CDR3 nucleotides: TGTGCCAGCAGCAACCAATCGTGGGGGGGGAACACTGAAGCTTTCTTT.

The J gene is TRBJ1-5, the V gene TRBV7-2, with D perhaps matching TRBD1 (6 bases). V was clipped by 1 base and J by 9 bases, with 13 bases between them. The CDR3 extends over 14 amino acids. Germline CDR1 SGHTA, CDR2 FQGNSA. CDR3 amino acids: CASSLGTVLAPQHF. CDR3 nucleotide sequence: TGTGCCAGCAGCTTAGGGACAGTTCTCGCGCCCCAGCATTTT.